This TCR beta chain was profiled in a study of CD8+ T cells in alopecia areata. Treatment reported: oral pan-JAK inhibitor, 5-10 mg twice daily. Study-level findings and limits: It was observed that many expanded lesional clones persisted in scalp and blood during tofacitinib. Since there was just one nonresponder, nobody can yet say how baseline CD8+ expansion ties to response.

RNA was extracted and reverse transcribed into cDNA as the sequencing template. Repertoires were generated with immunoSEQ multiplex PCR, while TCRdb's copy carries only in-frame clones and drops some. The table records under 250,000 clones, approximately 57% of them present only once. Of note for this clone: Antigen unknown.

Sequenced here: CD4+ T cells sorted from blood, sampled at week 4, from a patient treated with tofacitinib. The sequence derives from a human donor with alopecia areata.

CDR3 sequence reads: CAWSGSNTGELFF. The CDR3 nucleotides are TGTGCCTGGTCAGGGTCGAACACCGGGGAGCTGTTTTTT. This rearrangement joins TRBV30 to TRBJ2-2, with D possibly matching TRBD1 (5 bases). CDR1 is GTSNPN and CDR2 is SVGIG in the germline V gene (reference sequence). The CDR3 is made up of 13 amino acids. Trimming removed 5 bases at V and 0 bases at J, with 7 bases between.